These 11 T cell receptor beta chains share one sample of origin, sequenced in a study of cytomegalovirus exposure and HLA in healthy donors. The primer mix had 60 Vbeta and 13 Jbeta primers. Assay used: immunoSEQ multiplex PCR; TCRdb lists only in-frame clones, some missing. The sample shows roughly 100,000 clones, about 75% of them seen only once. Sequencing was carried out using PBMCs. These receptors came from a man aged 50 to 59 in good health and CMV-seronegative.

V and J are TRBV7-9 and TRBJ2-7; maybe TRBD2 (5 bases). The germline V and J ends were trimmed by 5 bases and 10 bases, with 21 bases remaining between them. The CDR3 totals 14 residues. CDR1 is SEHNR, CDR2 FQNEAQ, per germline (reference sequence). As DNA, the CDR3 is TGTGCCAGCAGCCACGAAGGGAGTCCTCAGGTCCAGTACTTC. This codes for CASSHEGSPQVQYF.

The V gene is TRBV5-1, the J gene TRBJ2-6; no reliable D call. Germline assignment: CDR1 SGHRS and CDR2 YFSETQ. V lost 4 bases and J lost 2, with 7 bases in between. The CDR3 is 14 residues long. The CDR3 bases are TGCGCCAGCAGCCCCGCGCCTGGGGCCAACGTCCTGACTTTC. Amino acid sequence: CASSPAPGANVLTF.

The chain employs TRBV10-3 and TRBJ2-2; 11 bases align to TRBD2. The CDR3 contains 15 residues. CDR1 and CDR2 (germline): ENHRY, SYGVKD. After removal of 3 bases from V and 5 bases from J, the junction contained 2 bases not matched to a gene. In DNA form, the CDR3 reads TGTGCCATCAGTGAAGTAGCGGGGGGGACCGGGGAGCTGTTTTTT. This codes for CAISEVAGGTGELFF.

The rearrangement links TRBV4-2 to TRBJ2-3, with 14 bases identical to TRBD2. The junction had 9 bases not matched to a gene; V was cut back by 4 bases and J by 3 bases. The germline gives CDR1 LGHNA, CDR2 YNFKEQ. The CDR3 has 18 amino acids. For the CDR3, the DNA is TGTGCCAGCAGCCCCAAGACCCGGACTAGCGGGGGGACAGATACGCAGTATTTT. Residues: CASSPKTRTSGGTDTQYF.

The V call is TRBV7-2, the J call TRBJ1-2; D perhaps matches TRBD1 (5 bases). This CDR3 region has 12 residues. Germline lookup yields CDR1 SGHTA and CDR2 FQGNSA. V lost 5 bases and J 7 bases, leaving 11 bases between the germline ends. CDR3 sequence: CASSPTGGGYTF. CDR3 nucleotide sequence: TGTGCCAGCAGCCCTACGGGGGGTGGCTACACCTTC.

This clone has more than one count but fewer than ten. The chain carries TRBV25-1 and TRBJ2-7, with TRBD1 matching over 8 bases. J lost 0 bases, V lost 10 bases, and 5 bases had no gene match. CDR3 length: 13 amino acids. The germline V gene has CDR1 MGHDK and CDR2 SYGVNS. CDR3 sequence (DNA): TGTGCCACCCGGGGACAGGTCTCCTACGAGCAGTACTTC. This encodes CATRGQVSYEQYF.

The rearrangement uses TRBV6-1 and TRBJ1-2; 7 bases are shared with TRBD1. Per germline, CDR1 MNHNS and CDR2 SASEGT. The CDR3 runs to 12 residues. V was pared by 9 bases and J by 3 bases, with 4 bases of the junction left unmatched. CDR3 region: CARRDSYYGYTF. CDR3 in DNA: TGTGCCAGGAGGGACAGCTACTATGGCTACACCTTC.

This clone was detected only once. This chain uses TRBV28 with TRBJ1-4; D is possibly TRBD1 (5 bases). This CDR3 contains 14 residues. Per the germline V gene, CDR1 is MDHEN and CDR2 is SYDVKM. The V and J ends lost 2 bases and 5 bases respectively, with 9 bases between them. CDR3: CASSLGGINEKLFF. DNA for the CDR3: TGTGCCAGCAGTTTAGGGGGGATCAATGAAAAACTGTTTTTT.

This clone appeared once. This rearrangement joins TRBV28 to TRBJ2-1; D may be TRBD1 (5 bases). The CDR3 is 15 residues long. Germline-derived CDR1 and CDR2 are MDHEN and SYDVKM. V was trimmed by 4 bases and J by 3 bases, leaving 13 bases between them. The chain's CDR3 is CASSSYATVYNEQFF. The CDR3 nucleotides are TGTGCCAGCAGTTCATACGCGACAGTCTACAATGAGCAGTTCTTC.

The chain recombines TRBV28 with TRBJ2-3, with TRBD2 matching over 14 bases. Germline CDR1 and CDR2: MDHEN and SYDVKM. The ends lost 5 bases at V and 2 bases at J; junction bases unmatched: 6. This CDR3 has 17 amino acids. The CDR3 reads CASSRTSGGTLTDTQYF. CDR3 DNA sequence: TGTGCCAGCAGTCGGACTAGCGGGGGGACCCTCACAGATACGCAGTATTTT.

CDR3 sequence: CASSTKLAGPYEQYF. The CDR3 nucleotides read TGTGCCAGTAGTACAAAACTAGCGGGACCCTACGAGCAGTACTTC. The rearrangement links TRBV19 to TRBJ2-7, with TRBD2 matching 10 bases. This CDR3 is built from 15 residues. Trimming removed 4 bases from V and 2 bases from J; junction bases left unmatched: 5. Looked up from germline, CDR1 is LNHDA and CDR2 is SQIVND (reference sequence). Drawing the rest from reference TRBV19 and TRBJ2-7, the complete variable domain is DGGITQSPKYLFRKEGQNVTLSCEQNLNHDAMYWYRQDPGQGLRLIYYSQIVNDFQKGDIAEGYSVSREKKESFPLTVTSAQKNPTAFYLCASSTKLAGPYEQYFGPGTRLTVT.